The clone carrying this T cell receptor (beta chain) was seen many times. These data belong to a study of blood T cell repertoires in COVID-19. Study information: Sample material is recorded as cDNA or gDNA derived from T cells, B-cell-depleted T cells, or PBMCs.

With 4 bases removed from V and 0 bases from J, the gap between germline ends came to 16 bases. The CDR3 runs 17 residues. The germline CDR1 and CDR2 sequences are LGHNA and YNFKEQ. The protocol was immunoSEQ multiplex PCR, while the TCRdb copy is restricted to in-frame clones and leaves out a portion. The sample records around 150,000 clones, 76% being singletons. The clonotype comes from a woman aged 80 or older with active or convalescent COVID-19. The sample consisted of peripheral blood. J is TRBJ1-3 and V is TRBV4-2, with D possibly matching TRBD1 (6 bases). The DNA of the CDR3 is TGTGCCAGCAGCCGCGAAGGACAGTCCGACTCTGGAAACACCATATATTTT. This translates into CASSREGQSDSGNTIYF.